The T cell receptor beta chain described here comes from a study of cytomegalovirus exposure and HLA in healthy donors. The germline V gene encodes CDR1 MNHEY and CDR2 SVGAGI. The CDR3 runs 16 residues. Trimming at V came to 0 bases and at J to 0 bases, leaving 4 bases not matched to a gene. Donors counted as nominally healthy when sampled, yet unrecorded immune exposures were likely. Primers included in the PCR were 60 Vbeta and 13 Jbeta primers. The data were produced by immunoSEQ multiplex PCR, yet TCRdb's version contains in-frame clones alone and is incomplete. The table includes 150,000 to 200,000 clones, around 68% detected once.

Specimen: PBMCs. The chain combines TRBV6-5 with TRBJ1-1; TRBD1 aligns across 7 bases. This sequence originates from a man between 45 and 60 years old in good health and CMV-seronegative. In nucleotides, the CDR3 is TGTGCCAGCAGTTACTCGACTAGGGGGCTGAACACTGAAGCTTTCTTT. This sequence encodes CASSYSTRGLNTEAFF.